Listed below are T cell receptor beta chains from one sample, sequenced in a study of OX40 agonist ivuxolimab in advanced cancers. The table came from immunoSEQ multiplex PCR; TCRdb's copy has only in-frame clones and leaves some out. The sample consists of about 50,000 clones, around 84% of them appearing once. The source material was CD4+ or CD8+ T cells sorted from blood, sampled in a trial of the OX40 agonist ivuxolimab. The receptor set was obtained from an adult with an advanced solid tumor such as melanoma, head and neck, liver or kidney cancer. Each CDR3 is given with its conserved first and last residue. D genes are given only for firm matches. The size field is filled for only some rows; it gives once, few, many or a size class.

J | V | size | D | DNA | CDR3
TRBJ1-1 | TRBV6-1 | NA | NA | TGTGCCAGCAGTGAGTCCGAGTGGACCACTGAAGCTTTCTTT | CASSESEWTTEAFF
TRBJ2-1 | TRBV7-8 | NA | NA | TGTGCCAGCAGCCCCAAGGCGGACGTTGGTAGTTTCTTC | CASSPKADVGSFF
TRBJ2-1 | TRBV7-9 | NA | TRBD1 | TGTGCCAGCAGCTTAGGGGACAGTTCCTACAATGAGCAGTTCTTC | CASSLGDSSYNEQFF
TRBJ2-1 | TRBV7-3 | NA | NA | TGTGCCAGCAGCTTAAACCAGGACAATGAGCAGTTCTTC | CASSLNQDNEQFF
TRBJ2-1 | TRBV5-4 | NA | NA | TGTGCCAGCAGCTGGGAGGGGGACTCCTACAATGAGCAGTTCTTC | CASSWEGDSYNEQFF
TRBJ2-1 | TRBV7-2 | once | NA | TGTGCCAGCAGCTTAGAAGGACAGTACAATGAGCAGTTCTTC | CASSLEGQYNEQFF
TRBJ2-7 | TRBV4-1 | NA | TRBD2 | TGCGCCAGCAGCCCGACACCTAGCGGAGGTAACTCCTACGAGCAGTACTTC | CASSPTPSGGNSYEQYF
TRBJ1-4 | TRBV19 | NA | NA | TGTGCCAGTAGTAGGGGGGATGCAACTAATGAAAAACTGTTTTTT | CASSRGDATNEKLFF
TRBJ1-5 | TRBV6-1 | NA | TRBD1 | TGTGCCAGCAGTGAAGCGCGGGGACAGAATAGCAATCAGCCCCAGCATTTT | CASSEARGQNSNQPQHF
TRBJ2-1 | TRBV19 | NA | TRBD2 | TGTGCCAGTAGTAACCTAGCGGGAGGGTTCGGTGAGCAGTTCTTC | CASSNLAGGFGEQFF
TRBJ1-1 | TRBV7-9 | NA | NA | TGTGCCAGCAGCCCACCTACAGGGCTTTTGAACACTGAAGCTTTCTTT | CASSPPTGLLNTEAFF
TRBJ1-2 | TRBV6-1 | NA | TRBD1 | TGTGCCAGCCGTCGACCAGGGGGCAGCTATGGCTACACCTTC | CASRRPGGSYGYTF
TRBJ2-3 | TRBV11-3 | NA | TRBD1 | TGTGCCAGCAGCTCAGGACAGGGGCTCTCTGGCACAGATACGCAGTATTTT | CASSSGQGLSGTDTQYF
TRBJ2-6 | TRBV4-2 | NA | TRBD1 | TGTGCCAGCAGCTTGGTGGGACAGCCTTCTGGGGCCAACGTCCTGACTTTC | CASSLVGQPSGANVLTF
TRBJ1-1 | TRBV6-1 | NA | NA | TGTGCCAGCAGTTCGTCGTCGGTAAACACTGAAGCTTTCTTT | CASSSSSVNTEAFF
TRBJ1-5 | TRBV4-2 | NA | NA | TGTGCCAGCAGCCAAGTATGGGGTGGGGCCAATCAGCCCCAGCATTTT | CASSQVWGGANQPQHF
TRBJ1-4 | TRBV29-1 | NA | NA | TGCAGCGTTTTAAAGGAAAATGAAAAACTGTTTTTT | CSVLKENEKLFF
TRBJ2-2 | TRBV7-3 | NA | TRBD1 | TGTGCCAGCAGCTCGACAGGGTCAGGGGAGCTGTTTTTT | CASSSTGSGELFF
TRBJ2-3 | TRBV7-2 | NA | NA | TGTGCCAGCAGCTATCGACCAACAGATACGCAGTATTTT | CASSYRPTDTQYF
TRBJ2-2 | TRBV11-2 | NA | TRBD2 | TGTGCCAGCAGTCGGACTAGCGGGAGTTTGGACACCGGGGAGCTGTTTTTT | CASSRTSGSLDTGELFF